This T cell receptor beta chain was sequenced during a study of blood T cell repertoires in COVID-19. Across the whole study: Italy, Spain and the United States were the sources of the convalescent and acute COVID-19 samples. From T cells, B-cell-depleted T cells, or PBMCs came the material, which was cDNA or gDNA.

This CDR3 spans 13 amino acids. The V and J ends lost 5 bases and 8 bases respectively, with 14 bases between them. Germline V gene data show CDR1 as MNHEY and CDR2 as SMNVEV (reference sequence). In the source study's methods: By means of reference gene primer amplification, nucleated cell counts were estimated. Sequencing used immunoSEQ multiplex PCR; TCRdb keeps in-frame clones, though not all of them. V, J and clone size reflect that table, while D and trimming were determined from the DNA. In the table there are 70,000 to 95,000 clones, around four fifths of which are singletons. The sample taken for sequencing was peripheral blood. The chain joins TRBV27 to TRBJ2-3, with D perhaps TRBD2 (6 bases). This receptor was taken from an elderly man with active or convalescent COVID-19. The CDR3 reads CASSPSAGSTQYF. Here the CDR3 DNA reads TGTGCCAGCAGTCCCTCAGCGGGTAGTACGCAGTATTTT.